This TCR beta chain was sequenced for a study of neurological immune-mediated disorders. General study results and limits: The most TCR clonal expansion was seen in HTLV-1-associated myelopathy, and the least was seen in multiple sclerosis, which fell below healthy controls.

TCRdb re-called the 5' RACE reads through MiXCR, storing one row per CDR3 protein. This sample has around 25,000 distinct CDR3 sequences, with around 20% found just once. This clonotype was counted many times. Its matching antigen is unknown. Germline V gives CDR1 SEHNR, CDR2 FQNEAQ (reference sequence). V lost 6 bases and J lost 2, with 3 bases in between. The CDR3 length is 11 residues. This clonotype was sampled from a woman aged 55 to 70 in good health. Sequencing was done on a sample of PBMCs. V and J are TRBV7-9 and TRBJ2-3; unclear D gene. The CDR3 loop is CASSNTDTQYF. The CDR3 region has the DNA TGTGCCAGCAGTAACACAGATACGCAGTATTTT.